This TCR beta chain was found in a study of OX40 agonist ivuxolimab in advanced cancers. Study details: Ivuxolimab doses were 0.01, 0.1, 0.3, 1.5, 3 or 10 mg/kg every 2 weeks. Subjects had a mean age of approximately 60 years, with a range of roughly 20 to 80; around 84% were male. The study, taken as a whole, reports: It was also the case that some nonresponders had low normalized T-cell clonal expansion. Which antigen the expanded peripheral T cells recognized is unknown.

The data were produced by immunoSEQ multiplex PCR, yet TCRdb's version contains in-frame clones alone and is incomplete. The sample lists under 35,000 clones, over 75% occurring once. A note on this clone: What it binds is not known.

This sequence was found in an adult with an advanced solid tumor such as melanoma, head and neck, liver or kidney cancer. The sequencing used CD4+ or CD8+ T cells sorted from blood, collected in a trial of the OX40 agonist ivuxolimab.

In nucleotides, the CDR3 is TGCGCCAGCAGTGAGAGGGGGACCACCATCTTAAACACTGAAGCTTTCTTT. This translates into CASSERGTTILNTEAFF. The chain is built from TRBV10-2 and TRBJ1-1; D is perhaps TRBD1 (6 bases). The CDR3 sequence is 17 residues long. Deletions cut 2 bases from V and 2 bases from J, with 18 bases between. CDR1 is WSHSY, CDR2 SAAADI, per germline.